This TCR beta chain derives from a study of T cell responses to AZD1222 COVID-19 vaccine. The study, taken as a whole, reports: Sampled repertoires all dated from after the peak T cell response.

Germline V gene sequence: CDR1 LGHDT, CDR2 YNNKEL (reference sequence). This CDR3 has 16 residues. Trimming removed 8 bases from V and 10 bases from J, with 27 bases in between. In the case of this clone: What it binds is unknown.

The method was immunoSEQ multiplex PCR; TCRdb's version includes in-frame clones alone and lacks a portion of them. The sample shows over 85,000 clones, 70% to 90% of them seen only once. V gene TRBV3-1 (or the pseudogene TRBV3-2) combines with J gene TRBJ2-1; D is possibly TRBD2 (6 bases). The source of this sequence is an adult in good health. The sample consisted of peripheral blood, taken on day 0 of AZD1222 vaccination. The CDR3 region is CASCVTGDPGLREQFF. CDR3 DNA: TGTGCCAGCTGTGTAACGGGGGACCCCGGTCTTCGAGAGCAGTTCTTC.